These 27 T cell receptor beta chains came from one sample sequenced in a study of cytomegalovirus exposure and HLA in healthy donors. PCR was performed using 60 Vbeta and 13 Jbeta primers. Assay: immunoSEQ multiplex PCR; the TCRdb copy retains only in-frame clones and omits some. The repertoire has about 160,000 clones, approximately 80% of them found once; the top ten carry roughly 10%. The sequenced sample was PBMCs. These receptors all come from a man aged 18-30 years in good health and CMV-seropositive.

The chain is built from TRBV9 and TRBJ1-1; 7 bases agree with TRBD1. V lost 5 bases, J lost 7 bases, and 5 bases stayed unmatched. This CDR3 is built from 12 residues. Germline-derived CDR1 and CDR2 are SGDLS and YYNGEE. In DNA, the CDR3 is TGTGCCAGCAGAGGCCACAGGGGTGAAGCTTTCTTT. As protein: CASRGHRGEAFF.

The rearrangement joins TRBV6-4 to TRBJ2-2; no reliable D call. The CDR3 extends over 14 amino acids. Germline CDR1 reads MRHNA; CDR2 reads SNTAGT. Trimming removed 4 bases at V and 1 base at J, with 7 bases between. The CDR3 sequence is CASSGAENTGELFF. In nucleotides, the CDR3 is TGTGCCAGCAGTGGTGCGGAGAACACCGGGGAGCTGTTTTTT.

The chain recombines TRBV29-1 with TRBJ1-4; weak D call: TRBD1 (5 bases). The CDR3 has 17 amino acids. V shed 0 bases and J shed 3 bases, with 17 bases lying between them. Germline V gene data show CDR1 as SQVTM and CDR2 as ANQGSEA. CDR3: CSVEDSGSGRPNEKLFF. The CDR3 DNA reads TGCAGCGTTGAAGACTCAGGATCAGGGCGGCCTAATGAAAAACTGTTTTTT.

This clone was counted a single time. The chain employs TRBV27 and TRBJ1-1; D call uncertain. Germline CDR1 and CDR2: MNHEY and SMNVEV (reference sequence). The V gene lost 6 bases and the J gene lost 5 bases, with 13 bases spanning the gap. This CDR3 contains 13 residues. The CDR3 bases are TGTGCCAGCAGACCCCTAGGGAGAACTGAAGCTTTCTTT. It translates to CASRPLGRTEAFF.

V gene TRBV7-9 combines with J gene TRBJ2-2; TRBD1 agrees at 10 bases. The CDR3 consists of 16 residues. V was clipped by 4 bases and J by 6 bases; unmatched bases: 8. Germline CDR1 SEHNR, CDR2 FQNEAQ (reference sequence). Here the CDR3 DNA reads TGTGCCAGCAGCTCGAGGGACAGGGGAATTTCCGGGGAGCTGTTTTTT. As protein: CASSSRDRGISGELFF.

The rearrangement uses TRBV19 and TRBJ1-1, with a possible D match to TRBD1 (5 bases). Per germline, CDR1 LNHDA and CDR2 SQIVND (reference sequence). CDR3 length equals 15 residues. V was trimmed by 5 bases and J by 1 base, leaving 14 bases between them. CDR3 protein: CASSSPAGWNTEAFF. The CDR3 region has the DNA TGTGCCAGTAGTTCCCCGGCAGGGTGGAACACTGAAGCTTTCTTT. Together with reference TRBV19 and TRBJ1-1, the CDR3 gives the full variable domain: DGGITQSPKYLFRKEGQNVTLSCEQNLNHDAMYWYRQDPGQGLRLIYYSQIVNDFQKGDIAEGYSVSREKKESFPLTVTSAQKNPTAFYLCASSSPAGWNTEAFFGQGTRLTVV.

The rearrangement joins TRBV15 to TRBJ2-5; TRBD1 matches 8 bases. The CDR3 is 16 amino acids. With 3 bases clipped from V and 5 bases from J, the junction kept 11 bases outside the gene matches. Germline CDR1 and CDR2: LNHNV and YYDKDF (reference sequence). CDR3 nucleotide sequence: TGTGCCACCAGCAGTCGGCAGGGGGCTTTTGCGGAGACCCAGTACTTC. This translates into CATSSRQGAFAETQYF.

The rearrangement links TRBV18 to TRBJ2-2; 10 bases fit TRBD1. Trimming took 0 bases from V and 7 from J; bases not matched to a gene: 11. Germline assignment: CDR1 KGHSH and CDR2 LQKENI. The CDR3 is made up of 18 amino acids. This CDR3 is CASSPPGTGARSRGELFF. CDR3 in DNA: TGTGCCAGCTCACCACCCGGGACAGGGGCGAGGTCGCGCGGGGAGCTGTTTTTT.

The rearrangement links TRBV6-1 to TRBJ1-3; weak D call: TRBD1 (5 bases). V was cut by 3 bases and J by 4 bases, with 13 bases left in between. Germline CDR1 and CDR2: MNHNS and SASEGT. There are 15 residues in the CDR3. The CDR3 is CASSEAGGSGNTIYF. CDR3 DNA sequence: TGTGCCAGCAGTGAGGCCGGGGGTTCCGGAAACACCATATATTTT.

The chain links TRBV4-1 to TRBJ1-2, with D perhaps matching TRBD1 (6 bases). This CDR3 region has 15 residues. V was cut by 0 bases and J by 8 bases, with 16 bases left in between. Germline-derived CDR1 and CDR2 are MGHRA and YSYEKL. This CDR3 reads CASSQDQNRDEGYTF. DNA for the CDR3: TGCGCCAGCAGCCAAGATCAGAACAGGGACGAAGGCTACACCTTC.

Only one count was recorded for this clone. The rearrangement links TRBV4-2 to TRBJ2-1; possible D gene TRBD2, 5 bases. The CDR3 consists of 14 residues. Germline V gives CDR1 LGHNA, CDR2 YNFKEQ. Trimming removed 0 bases from V and 9 bases from J, with 12 bases in between. In DNA form, the CDR3 reads TGTGCCAGCAGCCAAGAACCACCTAGCCGTGAGCAGTTCTTC. It yields the protein CASSQEPPSREQFF.

This chain connects TRBV15 to TRBJ2-3, with D maybe TRBD1 (6 bases). CDR3 length: 17 amino acids. CDR1 and CDR2 from the germline V gene are LNHNV and YYDKDF (reference sequence). Trimming took off 1 base at V and 0 bases at J, with 14 bases between the two ends. CDR3 DNA: TGTGCCACCAGCAGAGGACCAGGGGCGACTAGCACAGATACGCAGTATTTT. Translated: CATSRGPGATSTDTQYF.

The genes are TRBV29-1 and TRBJ2-1, with 11 bases identical to TRBD1. J lost 6 bases, V lost 7 bases, and 11 bases had no gene match. This CDR3 spans 15 amino acids. Germline V lookup: CDR1 SQVTM, CDR2 ANQGSEA. The CDR3 spells CSGTGGQFVSNEQFF. The CDR3 coding sequence is TGCAGCGGGACAGGGGGCCAGTTCGTTAGCAATGAGCAGTTCTTC.

This clone was counted a few times. The chain joins TRBV6-5 to TRBJ2-7, with 11 nucleotides matching TRBD1. Trimming at V came to 2 bases and at J to 7 bases, leaving 10 bases not matched to a gene. CDR1 MNHEY and CDR2 SVGAGI come from the germline V gene. The CDR3 sequence is 16 residues long. The CDR3 region has the DNA TGTGCCAGCAGTTACGGGACTGGACAGGGGGCGGGTGAGCAGTACTTC. Translated, it gives CASSYGTGQGAGEQYF.

CDR3 protein: CASSSTGGRGNTIYF. The CDR3 region has the DNA TGTGCCAGCAGTTCGACAGGGGGGCGTGGAAACACCATATATTTT. V and J are TRBV27 and TRBJ1-3; 9 bases are shared with TRBD1. Trimming took 4 bases from V and 3 from J; bases not matched to a gene: 4. Germline CDR1 and CDR2: MNHEY and SMNVEV (reference sequence). The CDR3 extends over 15 amino acids.

This clone was counted once. The rearrangement links TRBV5-4 to TRBJ1-3, with a tentative D call TRBD1 (6 bases). CDR1 and CDR2 (germline): SGHNT, YYREEE (reference sequence). Between the trimmed V and J ends, which lost 6 bases and 8 bases, there was a span of 15 bases. This CDR3 is 13 amino acids long. The CDR3 DNA follows: TGTGCCAGCAAAGAGGGGGGGAGGCACACCATATATTTT. Translation: CASKEGGRHTIYF.

V usage is TRBV4-3 and J usage is TRBJ2-3; D is uncertain. Per germline, CDR1 LGHNA and CDR2 YSLEER. The CDR3 covers 16 residues. Trimming shortened V by 0 bases and J by 4 bases, and 14 bases separated the two germline ends. The CDR3 loop is CASSQDLLRLADTQYF. CDR3 coding DNA: TGCGCCAGCAGCCAAGATCTCCTCCGACTCGCAGATACGCAGTATTTT.

The chain combines TRBV11-2 with TRBJ1-2; 11 bases line up with TRBD1. This CDR3 spans 15 amino acids. Germline V gene sequence: CDR1 SGHAT, CDR2 FQNNGV. Trimming cost V 5 bases and J 6 bases; bases outside gene matches: 8. CDR3 in amino acids: CASSLGTGGSDGYTF. Here the CDR3 DNA reads TGTGCCAGCAGCCTCGGGACAGGGGGTAGCGATGGCTACACCTTC. Drawing the rest from reference TRBV11-2 and TRBJ1-2, the complete variable domain is EAGVAQSPRYKIIEKRQSVAFWCNPISGHATLYWYQQILGQGPKLLIQFQNNGVVDDSQLPKDRFSAERLKGVDSTLKIQPAKLEDSAVYLCASSLGTGGSDGYTFGSGTRLTVV.

The gene calls are TRBV6-5 and TRBJ1-5, with D unclear. V lost 5 bases to trimming and J lost 9 bases, with 8 bases between them. The CDR3 is made up of 11 amino acids. CDR1 and CDR2 from the germline V gene are MNHEY and SVGAGI. CDR3 DNA sequence: TGTGCCAGCAGTCCGGCGGGGCCCCAGCATTTT. This sequence encodes CASSPAGPQHF.

This clone was picked up one time. The V gene is TRBV2, the J gene TRBJ1-1; D gene uncertain. The CDR3 runs 15 residues. Germline V gene data show CDR1 as SNHLY and CDR2 as FYNNEI. The germline V and J ends were trimmed by 8 bases and 0 bases, with 16 bases remaining between them. The CDR3 spells CASRLITQLNTEAFF. Here the CDR3 DNA reads TGTGCCAGCCGATTAATTACACAGTTGAACACTGAAGCTTTCTTT.

The chain has TRBV6-1 and TRBJ2-1; 10 bases are shared with TRBD1. Germline V gene lookup returns CDR1 MNHNS and CDR2 SASEGT. This CDR3 contains 15 residues. The ends lost 1 base at V and 5 bases at J; junction bases unmatched: 2. This chain's CDR3 is CASSEGTGGHNEQFF. CDR3 in DNA: TGTGCCAGCAGTGAAGGGACAGGGGGGCACAATGAGCAGTTCTTC.

This clone occurred once. The chain employs TRBV7-8 and TRBJ2-5; maybe TRBD2 (5 bases). Germline lookup yields CDR1 SGHVS and CDR2 FQNEAQ. The CDR3 totals 17 residues. Trimming pared 4 bases from V and 5 bases from J, leaving 23 bases between. Written as DNA, the CDR3 is TGTGCCAGCAGCTCAGGACTGACGCTTCAGGCGGCCGAGACCCAGTACTTC. This codes for CASSSGLTLQAAETQYF.

V gene TRBV6-1 combines with J gene TRBJ2-7, with D maybe TRBD1 (6 bases). The CDR3 consists of 13 residues. In germline, CDR1 is MNHNS, CDR2 SASEGT. Trimming stripped 7 bases from V and 5 bases from J, with 15 bases between. The CDR3 DNA follows: TGTGCCAGCATTTCCTTGGGGGCGAACGAGCAGTACTTC. Protein product: CASISLGANEQYF.

The rearrangement joins TRBV28 to TRBJ1-5; TRBD1 might be the D (5 bases). Trimming pared 6 bases from V and 4 bases from J, leaving 13 bases between. CDR1 and CDR2 (germline): MDHEN, SYDVKM. The CDR3 loop spans 14 amino acids. The CDR3 region has the DNA TGTGCCAGCAGGCTGGGGCAGAGGAATCAGCCCCAGCATTTT. This gives the protein CASRLGQRNQPQHF.

The chain uses TRBV5-1 and TRBJ2-2, with TRBD2 matching over 7 bases. V shed 0 bases and J 6 bases; nucleotides not matched to a gene: 8. The CDR3 contains 16 residues. Germline lookup yields CDR1 SGHRS and CDR2 YFSETQ. In nucleotides, the CDR3 is TGCGCCAGCAGCTTGGCCTGGGGAGGGACCCCCGGGGAGCTGTTTTTT. Protein sequence: CASSLAWGGTPGELFF.

The chain employs TRBV28 and TRBJ2-6, with 10 bases that match TRBD1. Germline V gene data show CDR1 as MDHEN and CDR2 as SYDVKM. J lost 4 bases, V lost 6 bases, and 6 bases had no gene match. This CDR3 has 16 amino acids. Here the CDR3 DNA reads TGTGCCAGCAGAAGACAGGGGGCTAGAGGGGCCAACGTCCTGACTTTC. As protein: CASRRQGARGANVLTF. Full variable domain (rest looked up from reference TRBV28 and TRBJ2-6): DVKVTQSSRYLVKRTGEKVFLECVQDMDHENMFWYRQDPGLGLRLIYFSYDVKMKEKGDIPEGYSVSREKKERFSLILESASTNQTSMYLCASRRQGARGANVLTFGAGSRLTVL.

This clone is a singleton in its sample. The rearrangement uses TRBV15 and TRBJ2-1; D not resolved. CDR3 length equals 17 residues. Germline V gives CDR1 LNHNV, CDR2 YYDKDF (reference sequence). The germline V and J ends were trimmed by 0 bases and 0 bases, with 12 bases remaining between them. The CDR3 DNA reads as TGTGCCACCAGCAGAGAGAGACTTCTTTCCTCCTACAATGAGCAGTTCTTC. Translating it yields CATSRERLLSSYNEQFF. The variable domain in full, with the rest retrieved from reference TRBV15 and TRBJ2-1, is DAMVIQNPRYQVTQFGKPVTLSCSQTLNHNVMYWYQQKSSQAPKLLFHYYDKDFNNEADTPDNFQSRRPNTSFCFLDIRSPGLGDTAMYLCATSRERLLSSYNEQFFGPGTRLTVL.